This T cell receptor (beta chain) was sequenced for a study of blood T cell repertoires in COVID-19. Across the whole study: There were acute and convalescent COVID-19 samples, and they came from the United States, Italy and Spain.

The data were produced by immunoSEQ multiplex PCR, yet TCRdb's version contains in-frame clones alone and is incomplete. This sample carries about 210,000 clones, approximately 88% of them seen once, and the ten largest clones take roughly 2.5%. The V gene end was trimmed by 8 bases and the J gene end by 7 bases; junction bases not matched to a gene: 6. From germline, CDR1 is MNHEY and CDR2 SVGAGI. The length of the CDR3 is 13 residues. The source material was PBMCs or T cells enriched from blood (not recorded which). The receptor was isolated from a woman aged 40 to 55 with acute COVID-19. The chain carries TRBV6-5 and TRBJ2-1, with 9 positions matching TRBD2. The CDR3 loop is CASQTSGSNEQFF. The CDR3 DNA follows: TGTGCCAGCCAGACTAGCGGTAGTAATGAGCAGTTCTTC.